These 3 T cell receptor beta chains originate from one sample sequenced in a study of tumor-infiltrating lymphocytes in localized non-small cell lung cancer. The repertoire was sequenced with immunoSEQ multiplex PCR; TCRdb's copy has only in-frame clones and lacks some. The table lists 15,000 to 20,000 clones, 70% to 75% of them singletons. The sequenced sample was lung tumor tissue. These receptors originate from a human donor with non-small cell lung cancer.

The V call is TRBV5-6, the J call TRBJ2-1; the D gene is possibly TRBD2 (7 bases). V gave up 6 bases and J gave up 4 bases, with 17 bases separating them. The CDR3 sequence is 15 residues long. Germline CDR1 is SGHDT and CDR2 is YYEEEE. The CDR3 DNA follows: TGTGCCAGCAACAGGGCGGGAGTGTATTACAATGAGCAGTTCTTC. Translating gives CASNRAGVYYNEQFF. The full variable domain, rest sourced from reference TRBV5-6 and TRBJ2-1, is DAGVTQSPTHLIKTRGQQVTLRCSPKSGHDTVSWYQQALGQGPQFIFQYYEEEERQRGNFPDRFSGHQFPNYSSELNVNALLLGDSALYLCASNRAGVYYNEQFFGPGTRLTVL.

The chain links TRBV10-2 to TRBJ1-5; D ambiguous. The CDR3 consists of 12 residues. The germline V gene has CDR1 WSHSY and CDR2 SAAADI. V lost 0 bases to trimming and J lost 7 bases, with 4 bases between them. The CDR3 DNA follows: TGCGCCAGCAGTGAGTCCCCGCAGCCCCAGCATTTT. Encoded protein: CASSESPQPQHF.

There are a few counts of this clone. The gene calls are TRBV7-9 and TRBJ2-2; 12 bases agree with TRBD2. CDR1 is SEHNR and CDR2 is FQNEAQ in the germline V gene (reference sequence). CDR3 size: 18 residues. V lost 7 bases to trimming and J lost 7 bases; unmatched junction nucleotides: 16. In nucleotides, the CDR3 is TGTGCCAGCACCCTTGGGCTAGCGGGAGGGCAGCACGTCGGGGAGCTGTTTTTT. Translation: CASTLGLAGGQHVGELFF.